This TCR beta chain was captured in a study of blood T cell repertoires in COVID-19. Study-wide background: The analysed material was cDNA or gDNA that came from T cells, B-cell-depleted T cells, or PBMCs.

The assay was immunoSEQ multiplex PCR, and TCRdb's table has in-frame clones only and misses some. The sample comprises about 120,000 clones, about 87% of which are singletons, and about 2% rests with the top ten. This CDR3 contains 17 residues. Germline V gene data show CDR1 as SGHTA and CDR2 as FQGNSA. The trim removed 4 bases at V and 1 base at J, leaving 5 bases unmatched. This clone was seen only once. The chain joins TRBV7-2 to TRBJ2-3; 13 bases fit TRBD2. The sample comprised peripheral blood. The origin of this receptor is a woman aged 45 to 65 with acute or convalescent COVID-19. The CDR3 nucleotides are TGTGCCAGCAGCTCACGACTAGCGGGGGGACGCACAGATACGCAGTATTTT. Amino acids: CASSSRLAGGRTDTQYF.